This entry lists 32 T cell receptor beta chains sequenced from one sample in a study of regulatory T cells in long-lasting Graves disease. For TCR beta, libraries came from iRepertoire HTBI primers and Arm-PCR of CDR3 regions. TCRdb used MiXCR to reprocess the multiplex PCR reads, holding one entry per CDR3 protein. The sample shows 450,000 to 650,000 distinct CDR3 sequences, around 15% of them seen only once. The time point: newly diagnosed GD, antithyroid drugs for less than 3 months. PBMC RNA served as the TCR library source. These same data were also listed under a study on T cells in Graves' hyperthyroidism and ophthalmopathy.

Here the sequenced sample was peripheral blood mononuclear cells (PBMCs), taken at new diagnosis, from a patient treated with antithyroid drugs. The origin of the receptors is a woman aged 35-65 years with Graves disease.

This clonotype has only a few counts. CDR3 sequence reads: CASSAARGGGEETQYF. The CDR3 region has the DNA TGTGCCAGCAGTGCAGCGAGGGGGGGGGGCGAAGAGACCCAGTACTTC. The chain has TRBV2 and TRBJ2-5, with D possibly being TRBD2 (7 bases). The CDR3 totals 16 residues. Trimming shortened V by 4 bases and J by 3 bases, and 18 bases separated the two germline ends. The V gene's germline CDR1 is SNHLY and CDR2 FYNNEI.

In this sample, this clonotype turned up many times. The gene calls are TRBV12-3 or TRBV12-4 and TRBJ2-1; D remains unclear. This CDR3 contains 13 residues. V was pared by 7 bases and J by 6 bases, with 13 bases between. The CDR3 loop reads CASTLVAFNEQFF. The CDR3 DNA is TGTGCCAGCACCTTGGTTGCGTTCAATGAGCAGTTCTTC.

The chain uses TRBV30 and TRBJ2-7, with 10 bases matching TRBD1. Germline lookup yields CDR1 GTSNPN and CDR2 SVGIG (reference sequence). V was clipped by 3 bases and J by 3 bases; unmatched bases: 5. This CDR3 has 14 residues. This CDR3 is CAWRPGQGFYEQYF. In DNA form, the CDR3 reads TGTGCCTGGAGGCCGGGACAGGGGTTCTACGAGCAGTACTTC.

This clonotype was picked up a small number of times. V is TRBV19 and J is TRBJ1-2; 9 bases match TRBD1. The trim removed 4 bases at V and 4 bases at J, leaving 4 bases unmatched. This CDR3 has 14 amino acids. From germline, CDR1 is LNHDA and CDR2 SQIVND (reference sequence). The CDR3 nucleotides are TGTGCCAGTAGTACCCGACAGGGGGGCTATGGCTACACCTTC. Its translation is CASSTRQGGYGYTF.

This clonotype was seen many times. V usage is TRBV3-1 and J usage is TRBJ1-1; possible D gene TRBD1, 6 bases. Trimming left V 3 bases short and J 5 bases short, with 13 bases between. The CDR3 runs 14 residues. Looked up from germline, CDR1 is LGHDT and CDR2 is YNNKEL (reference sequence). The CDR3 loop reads CASSHRYTGTEAFF. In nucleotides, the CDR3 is TGTGCCAGCAGCCACCGTTACACAGGGACTGAAGCTTTCTTT.

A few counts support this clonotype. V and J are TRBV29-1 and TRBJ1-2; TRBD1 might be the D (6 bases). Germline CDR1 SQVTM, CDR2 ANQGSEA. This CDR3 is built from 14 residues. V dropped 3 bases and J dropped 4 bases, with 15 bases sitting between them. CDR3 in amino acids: CSVEIGTPLYGYTF. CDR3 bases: TGCAGCGTTGAGATTGGGACACCGCTCTATGGCTACACCTTC.

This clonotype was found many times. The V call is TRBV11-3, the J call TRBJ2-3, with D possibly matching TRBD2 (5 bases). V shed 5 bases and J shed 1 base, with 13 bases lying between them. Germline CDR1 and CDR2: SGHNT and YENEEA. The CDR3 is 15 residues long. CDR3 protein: CASSRGSLGTDTQYF. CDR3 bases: TGTGCCAGCAGCCGTGGGAGTTTGGGCACAGATACGCAGTATTTT.

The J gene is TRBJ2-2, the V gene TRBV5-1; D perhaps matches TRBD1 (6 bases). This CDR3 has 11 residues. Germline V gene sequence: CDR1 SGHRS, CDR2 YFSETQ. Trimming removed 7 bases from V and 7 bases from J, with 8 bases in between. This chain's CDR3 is CASYRDGELFF. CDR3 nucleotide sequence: TGCGCCAGCTACAGGGACGGGGAGCTGTTTTTT.

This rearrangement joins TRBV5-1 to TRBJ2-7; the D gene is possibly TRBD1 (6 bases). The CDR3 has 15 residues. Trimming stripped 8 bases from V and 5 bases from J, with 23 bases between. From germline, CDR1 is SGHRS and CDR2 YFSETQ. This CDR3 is CASTYGTFERNEQYF. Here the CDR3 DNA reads TGCGCCAGTACCTATGGGACATTTGAGCGGAACGAGCAGTACTTC.

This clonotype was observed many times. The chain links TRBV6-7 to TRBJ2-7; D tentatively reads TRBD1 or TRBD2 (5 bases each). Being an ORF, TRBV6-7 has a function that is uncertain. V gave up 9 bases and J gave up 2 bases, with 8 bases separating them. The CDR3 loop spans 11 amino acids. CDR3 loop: CARGVPYEQYF. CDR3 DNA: TGTGCCAGGGGGGTACCCTACGAGCAGTACTTC.

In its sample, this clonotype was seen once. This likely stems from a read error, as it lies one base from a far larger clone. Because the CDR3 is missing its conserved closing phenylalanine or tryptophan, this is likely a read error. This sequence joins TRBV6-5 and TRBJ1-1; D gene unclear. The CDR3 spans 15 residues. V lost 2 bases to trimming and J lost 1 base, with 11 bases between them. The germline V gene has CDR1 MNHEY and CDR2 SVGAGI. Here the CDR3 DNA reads TGTGCCAGCAGTTACAGCGGCAGCCCGAACACTGAAGCTTTCTCT. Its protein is CASSYSGSPNTEAFS.

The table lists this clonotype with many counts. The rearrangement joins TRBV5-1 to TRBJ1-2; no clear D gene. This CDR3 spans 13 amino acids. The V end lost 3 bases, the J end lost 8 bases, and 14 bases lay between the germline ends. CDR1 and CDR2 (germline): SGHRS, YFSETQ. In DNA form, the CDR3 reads TGCGCCAGCAGCTCGGACGGCCTCGGAGGCTACACCTTC. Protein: CASSSDGLGGYTF.

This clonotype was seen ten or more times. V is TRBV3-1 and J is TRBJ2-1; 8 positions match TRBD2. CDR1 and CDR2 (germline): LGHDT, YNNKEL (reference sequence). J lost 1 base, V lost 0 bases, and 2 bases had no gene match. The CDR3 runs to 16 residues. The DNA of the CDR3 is TGTGCCAGCAGCCAAGATGGCGGGGGGTCCTACAATGAGCAGTTCTTC. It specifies CASSQDGGGSYNEQFF.

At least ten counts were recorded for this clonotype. CDR3 loop: CASSRLTPGTQYF. The CDR3 DNA is TGTGCCAGCAGCAGACTTACCCCAGGGACCCAGTACTTC. The V gene is TRBV13, the J gene TRBJ2-5; D ambiguous. Trimming took 5 bases from V and 7 from J, leaving 14 bases between them. The germline gives CDR1 PRHDT, CDR2 FYEKMQ (reference sequence). The CDR3 runs 13 residues.

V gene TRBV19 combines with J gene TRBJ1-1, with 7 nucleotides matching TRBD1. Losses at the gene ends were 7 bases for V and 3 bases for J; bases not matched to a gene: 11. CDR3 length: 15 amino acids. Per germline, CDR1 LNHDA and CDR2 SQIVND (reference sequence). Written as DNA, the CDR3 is TGTGCCAGTACCTCCCGGGACAGCTATTACACTGAAGCTTTCTTT. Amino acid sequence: CASTSRDSYYTEAFF. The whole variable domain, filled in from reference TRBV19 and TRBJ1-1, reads DGGITQSPKYLFRKEGQNVTLSCEQNLNHDAMYWYRQDPGQGLRLIYYSQIVNDFQKGDIAEGYSVSREKKESFPLTVTSAQKNPTAFYLCASTSRDSYYTEAFFGQGTRLTVV.

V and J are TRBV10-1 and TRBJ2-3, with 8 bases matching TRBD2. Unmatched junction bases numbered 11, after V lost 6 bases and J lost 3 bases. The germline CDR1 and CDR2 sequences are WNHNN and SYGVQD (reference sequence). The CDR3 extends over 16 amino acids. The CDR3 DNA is TGCGCCAGCAGCGACTACTTAGCGGGGAGTACAGATACGCAGTATTTT. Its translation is CASSDYLAGSTDTQYF.

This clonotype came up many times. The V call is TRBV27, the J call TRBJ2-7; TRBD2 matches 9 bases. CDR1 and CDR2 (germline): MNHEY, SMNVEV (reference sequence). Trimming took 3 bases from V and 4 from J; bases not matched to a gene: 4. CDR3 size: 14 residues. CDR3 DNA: TGTGCCAGCAGTTTCGGGCTAGCGGGGTACGAGCAGTACTTC. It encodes CASSFGLAGYEQYF.

This chain's CDR3 is CASSQVPRVNEQFF. CDR3 coding DNA: TGCGCCAGCAGCCAAGTCCCCCGAGTAAATGAGCAGTTCTTC. The V and J genes are TRBV4-1 and TRBJ2-1; D uncertain. V was trimmed by 1 base and J by 7 bases, leaving 11 bases between them. The CDR3 contains 14 residues. Germline V lookup: CDR1 MGHRA, CDR2 YSYEKL.

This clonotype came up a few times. The chain's CDR3 is CSVGPRQYNTEAFF. As DNA, the CDR3 is TGCAGCGTTGGACCCAGACAGTACAACACTGAAGCTTTCTTT. The chain has TRBV29-1 and TRBJ1-1; a possible D gene is TRBD1 (5 bases). The germline gives CDR1 SQVTM, CDR2 ANQGSEA. This CDR3 is 14 amino acids long. Trimming pared 4 bases from V and 2 bases from J, leaving 14 bases between.

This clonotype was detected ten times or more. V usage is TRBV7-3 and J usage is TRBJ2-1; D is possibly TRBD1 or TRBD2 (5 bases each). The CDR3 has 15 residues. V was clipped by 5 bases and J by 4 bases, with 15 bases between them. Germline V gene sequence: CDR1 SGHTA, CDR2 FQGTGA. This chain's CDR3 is CASSPDRDPYNEQFF. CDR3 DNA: TGTGCCAGCAGCCCCGATCGGGACCCTTACAATGAGCAGTTCTTC.

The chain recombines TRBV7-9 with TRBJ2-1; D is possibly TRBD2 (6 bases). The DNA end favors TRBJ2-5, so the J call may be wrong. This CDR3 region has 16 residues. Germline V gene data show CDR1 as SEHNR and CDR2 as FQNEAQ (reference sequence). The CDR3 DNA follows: TGTGCCAGCAGCTTGGGAGGTACTGCAACCTCGGAGACCCAGTACTTC. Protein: CASSLGGTATSETQYF.

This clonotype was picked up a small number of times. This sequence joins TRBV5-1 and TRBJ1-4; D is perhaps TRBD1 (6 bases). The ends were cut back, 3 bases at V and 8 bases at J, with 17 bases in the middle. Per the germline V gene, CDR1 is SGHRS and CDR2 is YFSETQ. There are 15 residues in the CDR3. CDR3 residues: CASSWATGVKEKLFF. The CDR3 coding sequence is TGCGCCAGCAGCTGGGCGACAGGAGTTAAGGAAAAACTGTTTTTT.

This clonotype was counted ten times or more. CDR3: CASSSRSTSPSPLHF. The CDR3 DNA is TGTGCCAGCAGCTCCCGCTCCACGTCCCCGTCGCCCCTCCACTTT. The V gene is TRBV12-3 or TRBV12-4, the J gene TRBJ1-6; D not resolved. The V end was cut by 6 bases, the J end by 13 bases, with 22 bases between. The CDR3 has 15 residues.

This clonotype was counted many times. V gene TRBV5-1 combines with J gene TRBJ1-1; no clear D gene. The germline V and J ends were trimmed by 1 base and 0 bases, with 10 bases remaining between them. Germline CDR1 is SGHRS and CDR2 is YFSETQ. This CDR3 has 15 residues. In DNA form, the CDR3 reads TGCGCCAGCAGCTTGAGTGCAGGCATGAACACTGAAGCTTTCTTT. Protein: CASSLSAGMNTEAFF.

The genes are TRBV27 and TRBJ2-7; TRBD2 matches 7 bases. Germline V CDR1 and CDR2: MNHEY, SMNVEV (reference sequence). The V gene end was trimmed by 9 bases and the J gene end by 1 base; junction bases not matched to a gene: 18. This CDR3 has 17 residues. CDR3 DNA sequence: TGTGCCAGTAAGAAAAAAAGCGGGGAGATTTCGTCCTACGAGCAGTACTTC. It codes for CASKKKSGEISSYEQYF.

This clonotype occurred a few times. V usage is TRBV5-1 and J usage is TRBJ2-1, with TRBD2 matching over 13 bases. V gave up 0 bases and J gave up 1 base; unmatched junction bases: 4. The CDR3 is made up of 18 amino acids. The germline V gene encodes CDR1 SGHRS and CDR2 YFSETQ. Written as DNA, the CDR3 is TGCGCCAGCAGCTTGGCCCTGACTAGCGGGGGGTCCTACAATGAGCAGTTCTTC. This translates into CASSLALTSGGSYNEQFF.

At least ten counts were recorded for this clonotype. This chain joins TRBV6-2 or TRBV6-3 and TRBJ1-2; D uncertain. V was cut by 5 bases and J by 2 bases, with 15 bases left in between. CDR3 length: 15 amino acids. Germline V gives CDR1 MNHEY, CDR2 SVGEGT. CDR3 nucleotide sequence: TGTGCCAGCAGTGAAGGAGGAGGACGAAACTATGGCTACACCTTC. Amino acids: CASSEGGGRNYGYTF.

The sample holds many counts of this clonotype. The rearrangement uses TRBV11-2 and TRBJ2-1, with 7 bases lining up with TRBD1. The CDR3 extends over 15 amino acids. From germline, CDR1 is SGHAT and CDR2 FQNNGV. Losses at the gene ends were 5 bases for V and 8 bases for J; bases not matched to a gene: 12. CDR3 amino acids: CASSRDRAGFDEQFF. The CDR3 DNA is TGTGCCAGCAGCCGCGACAGGGCGGGTTTTGATGAGCAGTTCTTC.

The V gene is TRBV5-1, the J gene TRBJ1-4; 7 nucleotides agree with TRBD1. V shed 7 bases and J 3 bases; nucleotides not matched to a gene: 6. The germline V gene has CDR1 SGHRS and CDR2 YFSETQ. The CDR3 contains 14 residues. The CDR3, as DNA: TGCGCCAGCTGCCGGGACAGATCTAATGAAAAACTGTTTTTT. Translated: CASCRDRSNEKLFF.

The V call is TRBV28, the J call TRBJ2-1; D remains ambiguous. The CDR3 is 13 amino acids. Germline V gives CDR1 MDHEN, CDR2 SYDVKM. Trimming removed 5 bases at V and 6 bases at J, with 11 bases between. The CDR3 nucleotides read TGTGCCAGCAGTGTCCCCCACAGCAATGAGCAGTTCTTC. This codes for CASSVPHSNEQFF.

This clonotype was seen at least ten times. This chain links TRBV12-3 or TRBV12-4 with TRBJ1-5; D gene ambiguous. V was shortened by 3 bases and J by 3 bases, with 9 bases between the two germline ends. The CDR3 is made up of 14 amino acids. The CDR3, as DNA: TGTGCCAGCAGTTTTGTCACTCCCAATCAGCCCCAGCATTTT. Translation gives CASSFVTPNQPQHF.

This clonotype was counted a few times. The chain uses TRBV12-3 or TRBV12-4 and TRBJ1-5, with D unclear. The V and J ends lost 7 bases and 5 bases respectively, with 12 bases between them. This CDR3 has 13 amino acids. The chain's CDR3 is CASTAGGYQPQHF. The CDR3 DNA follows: TGTGCCAGCACCGCGGGAGGGTATCAGCCCCAGCATTTT.